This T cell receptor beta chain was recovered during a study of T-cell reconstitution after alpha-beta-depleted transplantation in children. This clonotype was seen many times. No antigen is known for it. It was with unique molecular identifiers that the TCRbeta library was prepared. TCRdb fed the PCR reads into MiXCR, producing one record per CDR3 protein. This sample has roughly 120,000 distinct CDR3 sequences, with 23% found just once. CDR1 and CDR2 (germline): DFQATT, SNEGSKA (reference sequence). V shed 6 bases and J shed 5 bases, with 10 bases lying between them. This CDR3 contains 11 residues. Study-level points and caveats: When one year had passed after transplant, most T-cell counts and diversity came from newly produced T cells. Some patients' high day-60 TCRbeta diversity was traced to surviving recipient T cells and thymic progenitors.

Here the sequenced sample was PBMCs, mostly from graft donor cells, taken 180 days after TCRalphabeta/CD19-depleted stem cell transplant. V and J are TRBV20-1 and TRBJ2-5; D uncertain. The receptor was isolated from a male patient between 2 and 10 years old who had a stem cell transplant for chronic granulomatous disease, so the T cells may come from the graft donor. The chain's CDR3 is CSAFPRETQYF. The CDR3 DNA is TGCAGTGCATTCCCTCGGGAGACCCAGTACTTC.